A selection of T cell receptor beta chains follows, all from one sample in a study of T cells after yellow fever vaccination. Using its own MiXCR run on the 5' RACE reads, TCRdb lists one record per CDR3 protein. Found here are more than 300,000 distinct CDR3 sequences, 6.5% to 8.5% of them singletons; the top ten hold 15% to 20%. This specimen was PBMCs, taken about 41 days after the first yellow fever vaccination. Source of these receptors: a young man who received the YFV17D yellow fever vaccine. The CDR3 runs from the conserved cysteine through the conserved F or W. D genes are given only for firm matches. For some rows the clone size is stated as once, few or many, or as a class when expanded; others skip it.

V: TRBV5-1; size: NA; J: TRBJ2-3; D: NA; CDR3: CASSPSDDSSTDTQYF; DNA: TGCGCCAGCAGCCCGTCCGACGACAGTAGCACAGATACGCAGTATTTT
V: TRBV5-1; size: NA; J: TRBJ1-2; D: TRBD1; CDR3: CASSWSGQGYGYTF; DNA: TGCGCCAGCAGCTGGAGCGGACAGGGATATGGCTACACCTTC
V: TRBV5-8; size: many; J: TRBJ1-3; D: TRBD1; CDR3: CASSLTGAHSGNTIYF; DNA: TGTGCCAGCAGCTTGACAGGGGCGCACTCTGGAAACACCATATATTTT
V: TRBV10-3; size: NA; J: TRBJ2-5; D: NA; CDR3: CAISDHREETQYF; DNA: TGTGCCATCAGTGATCACCGCGAAGAGACCCAGTACTTC
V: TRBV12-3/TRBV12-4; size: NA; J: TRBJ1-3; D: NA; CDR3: CASSHRRGRNSGNTIYF; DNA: TGTGCCAGCAGTCACCGCAGGGGACGCAACTCTGGAAACACCATATATTTT
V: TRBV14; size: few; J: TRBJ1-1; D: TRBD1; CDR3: CASSFRGTGVLLNTEAFF; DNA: TGTGCCAGCAGCTTTCGCGGGACAGGGGTTTTATTGAACACTGAAGCTTTCTTT
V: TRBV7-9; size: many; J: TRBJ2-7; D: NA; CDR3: CASSRDNHYEQYF; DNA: TGTGCCAGCAGCCGGGACAACCACTACGAGCAGTACTTC
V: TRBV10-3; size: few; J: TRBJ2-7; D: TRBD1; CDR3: CAISEGGWEQYF; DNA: TGTGCCATCAGTGAAGGGGGCTGGGAGCAGTACTTC
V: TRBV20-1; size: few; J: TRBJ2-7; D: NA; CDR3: CSATQFRGYEQYF; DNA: TGCAGTGCTACCCAATTTAGGGGGTACGAGCAGTACTTC
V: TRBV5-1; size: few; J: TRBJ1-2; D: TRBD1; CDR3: CASSWGTGDYTF; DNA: TGCGCCAGCAGCTGGGGGACAGGAGACTACACCTTC
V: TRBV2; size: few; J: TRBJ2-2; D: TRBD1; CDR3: CASSELGTGNTGELFF; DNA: TGTGCCAGCAGTGAACTAGGGACAGGGAACACCGGGGAGCTGTTTTTT
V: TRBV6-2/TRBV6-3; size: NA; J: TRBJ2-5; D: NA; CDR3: CASSYYETQYF; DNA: TGTGCCAGCAGTTACTACGAGACCCAGTACTTC
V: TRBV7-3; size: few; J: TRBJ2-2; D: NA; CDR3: CASSLQEGGELFF; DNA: TGTGCCAGCAGCTTACAGGAGGGCGGGGAGCTGTTTTTT
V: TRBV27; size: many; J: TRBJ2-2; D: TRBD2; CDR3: CASSLLIAGGQGGELFF; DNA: TGTGCCAGCAGTTTACTTATAGCGGGGGGGCAAGGCGGGGAGCTGTTTTTT
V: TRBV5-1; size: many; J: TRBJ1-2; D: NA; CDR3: CASSLRGVGGGYTF; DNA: TGCGCCAGCAGCTTGCGTGGTGTCGGGGGCGGCTACACCTTC
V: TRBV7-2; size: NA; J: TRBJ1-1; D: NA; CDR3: CASGGQPNTEAFF; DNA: TGTGCCAGCGGCGGACAGCCGAACACTGAAGCTTTCTTT
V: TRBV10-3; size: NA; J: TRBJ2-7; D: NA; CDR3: CAISEWGAGDEQYF; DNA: TGTGCCATCAGTGAGTGGGGGGCAGGGGACGAGCAGTACTTC
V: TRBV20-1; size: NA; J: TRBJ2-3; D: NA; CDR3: CSATPGLFTDTQYF; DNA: TGCAGTGCTACTCCGGGACTCTTCACAGATACGCAGTATTTT
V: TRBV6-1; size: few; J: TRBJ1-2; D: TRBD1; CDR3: CASRRSTGTGAYGYTF; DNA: TGTGCCAGCAGGCGATCCACCGGGACAGGGGCCTATGGCTACACCTTC